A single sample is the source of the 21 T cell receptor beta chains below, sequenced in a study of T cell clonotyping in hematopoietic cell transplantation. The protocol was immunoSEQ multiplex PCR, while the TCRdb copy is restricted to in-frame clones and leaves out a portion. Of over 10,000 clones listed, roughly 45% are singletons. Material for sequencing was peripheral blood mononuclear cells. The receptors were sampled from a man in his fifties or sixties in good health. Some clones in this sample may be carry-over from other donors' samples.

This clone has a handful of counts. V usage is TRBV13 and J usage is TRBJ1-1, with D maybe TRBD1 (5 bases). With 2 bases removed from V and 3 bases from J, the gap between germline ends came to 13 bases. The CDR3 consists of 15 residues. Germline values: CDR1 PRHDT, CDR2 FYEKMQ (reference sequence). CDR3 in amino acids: CASSLRGSGDTEAFF. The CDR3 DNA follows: TGTGCCAGCAGCTTACGGGGCTCGGGTGACACTGAAGCTTTCTTT. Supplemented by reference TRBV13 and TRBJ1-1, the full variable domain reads AAGVIQSPRHLIKEKRETATLKCYPIPRHDTVYWYQQGPGQDPQFLISFYEKMQSDKGSIPDRFSAQQFSDYHSELNMSSLELGDSALYFCASSLRGSGDTEAFFGQGTRLTVV.

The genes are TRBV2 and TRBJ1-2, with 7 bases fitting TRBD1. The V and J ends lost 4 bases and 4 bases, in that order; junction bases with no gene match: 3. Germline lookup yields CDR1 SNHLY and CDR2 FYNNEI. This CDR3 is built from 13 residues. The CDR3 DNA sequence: TGTGCCAGCAGTGCGGGACAGCTCTATGGCTACACCTTC. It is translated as CASSAGQLYGYTF.

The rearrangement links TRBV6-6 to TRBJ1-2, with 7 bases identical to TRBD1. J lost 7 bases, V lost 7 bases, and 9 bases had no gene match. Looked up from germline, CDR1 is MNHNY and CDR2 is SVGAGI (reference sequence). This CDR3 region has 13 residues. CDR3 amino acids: CASTQSGGRGYTF. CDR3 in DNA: TGTGCCAGCACTCAATCAGGGGGACGTGGCTACACCTTC.

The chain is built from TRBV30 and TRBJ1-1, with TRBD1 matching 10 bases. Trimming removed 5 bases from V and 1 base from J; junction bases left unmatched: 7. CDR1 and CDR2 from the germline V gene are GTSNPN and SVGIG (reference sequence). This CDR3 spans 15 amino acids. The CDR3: CAWVGTGDRNTEAFF. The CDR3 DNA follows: TGTGCCTGGGTCGGGACAGGGGACAGGAACACTGAAGCTTTCTTT.

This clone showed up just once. CDR3: CSVKNTEAFF. Here the CDR3 DNA reads TGCAGCGTGAAGAATACTGAAGCTTTCTTT. V and J are TRBV29-1 and TRBJ1-1; D remains ambiguous. Germline-derived CDR1 and CDR2 are SQVTM and ANQGSEA. V lost 6 bases and J 5 bases, leaving 7 bases between the germline ends. The CDR3 length is 10 residues.

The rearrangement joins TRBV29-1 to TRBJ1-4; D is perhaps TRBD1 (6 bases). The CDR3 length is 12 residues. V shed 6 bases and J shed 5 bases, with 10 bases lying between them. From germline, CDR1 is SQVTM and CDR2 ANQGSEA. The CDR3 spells CSVGGGNEKLFF. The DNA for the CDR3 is TGCAGCGTCGGAGGGGGGAATGAAAAACTGTTTTTT.

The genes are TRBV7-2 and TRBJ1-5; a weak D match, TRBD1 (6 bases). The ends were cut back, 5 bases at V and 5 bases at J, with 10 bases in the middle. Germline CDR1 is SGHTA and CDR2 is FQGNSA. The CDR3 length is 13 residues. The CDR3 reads CASSNSGDQPQHF. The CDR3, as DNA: TGTGCCAGCAGCAATTCAGGGGATCAGCCCCAGCATTTT.

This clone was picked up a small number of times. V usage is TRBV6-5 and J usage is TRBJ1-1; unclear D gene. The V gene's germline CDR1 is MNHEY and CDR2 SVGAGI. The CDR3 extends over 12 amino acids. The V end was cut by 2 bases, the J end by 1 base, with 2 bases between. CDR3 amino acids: CASSYPNTEAFF. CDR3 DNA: TGTGCCAGCAGTTACCCGAACACTGAAGCTTTCTTT.

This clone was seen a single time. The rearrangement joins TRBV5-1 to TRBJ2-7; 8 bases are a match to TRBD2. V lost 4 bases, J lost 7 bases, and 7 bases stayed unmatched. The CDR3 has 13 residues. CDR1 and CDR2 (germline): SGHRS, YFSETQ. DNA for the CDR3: TGCGCCAGCAGCGCCCGGGGGGGCGGGGAGCAGTACTTC. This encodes CASSARGGGEQYF.

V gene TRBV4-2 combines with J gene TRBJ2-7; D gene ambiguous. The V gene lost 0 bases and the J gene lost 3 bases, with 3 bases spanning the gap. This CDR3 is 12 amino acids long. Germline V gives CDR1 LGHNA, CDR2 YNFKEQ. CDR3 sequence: CASSQDSYEQYF. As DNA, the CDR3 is TGTGCCAGCAGCCAAGATAGCTACGAGCAGTACTTC.

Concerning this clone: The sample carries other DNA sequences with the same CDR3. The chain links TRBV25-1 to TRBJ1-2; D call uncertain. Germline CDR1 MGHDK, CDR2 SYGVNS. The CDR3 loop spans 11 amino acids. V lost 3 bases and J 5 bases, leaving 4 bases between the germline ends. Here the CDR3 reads CASSESYGYTF. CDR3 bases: TGTGCCAGCAGTGAGTCATATGGCTACACCTTC.

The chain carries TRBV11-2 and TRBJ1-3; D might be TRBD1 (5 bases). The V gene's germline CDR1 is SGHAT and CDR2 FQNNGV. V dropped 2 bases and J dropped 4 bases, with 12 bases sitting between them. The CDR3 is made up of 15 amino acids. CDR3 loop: CASSLFRQQGNTIYF. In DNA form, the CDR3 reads TGTGCCAGCAGCTTATTCCGACAGCAAGGAAACACCATATATTTT.

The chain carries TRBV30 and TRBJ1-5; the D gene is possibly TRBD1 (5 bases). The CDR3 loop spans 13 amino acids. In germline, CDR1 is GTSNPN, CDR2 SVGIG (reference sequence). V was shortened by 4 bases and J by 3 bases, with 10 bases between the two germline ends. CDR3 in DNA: TGTGCCTGGAACCGGGACCTCAATCAGCCCCAGCATTTT. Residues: CAWNRDLNQPQHF.

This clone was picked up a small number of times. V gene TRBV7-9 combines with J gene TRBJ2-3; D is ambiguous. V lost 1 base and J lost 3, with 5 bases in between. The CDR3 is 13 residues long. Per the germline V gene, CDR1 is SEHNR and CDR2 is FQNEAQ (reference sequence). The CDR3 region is CASSLGGTDTQYF. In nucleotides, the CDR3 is TGTGCCAGCAGCTTAGGCGGAACAGATACGCAGTATTTT.

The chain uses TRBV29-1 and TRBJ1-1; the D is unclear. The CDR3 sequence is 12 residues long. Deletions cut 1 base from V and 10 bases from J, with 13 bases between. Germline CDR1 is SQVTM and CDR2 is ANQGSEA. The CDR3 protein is CSVEGALWGAFF. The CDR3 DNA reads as TGCAGCGTTGAAGGGGCCCTGTGGGGAGCTTTCTTT.

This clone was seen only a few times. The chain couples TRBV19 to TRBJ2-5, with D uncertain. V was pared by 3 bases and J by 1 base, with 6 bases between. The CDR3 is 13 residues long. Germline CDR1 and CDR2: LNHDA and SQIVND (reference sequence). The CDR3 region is CASSMDFQETQYF. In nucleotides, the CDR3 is TGTGCCAGTAGTATGGATTTCCAAGAGACCCAGTACTTC.

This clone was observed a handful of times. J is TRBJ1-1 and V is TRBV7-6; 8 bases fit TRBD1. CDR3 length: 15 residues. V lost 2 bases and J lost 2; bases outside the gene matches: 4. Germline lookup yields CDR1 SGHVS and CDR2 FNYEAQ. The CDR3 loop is CASSLQGAFNTEAFF. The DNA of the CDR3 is TGTGCCAGCAGCTTACAGGGGGCGTTTAACACTGAAGCTTTCTTT.

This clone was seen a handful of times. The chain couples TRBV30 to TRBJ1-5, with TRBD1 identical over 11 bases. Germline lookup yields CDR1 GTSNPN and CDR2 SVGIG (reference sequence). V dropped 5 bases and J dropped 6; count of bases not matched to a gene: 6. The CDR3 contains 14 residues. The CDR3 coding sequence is TGTGCCTGGGGACAGGGGGCATCGAGTCAGCCCCAGCATTTT. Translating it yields CAWGQGASSQPQHF.

The CDR3 loop is CASSSLGQPQHF. The CDR3 DNA follows: TGTGCCAGCAGTTCCCTGGGTCAGCCCCAGCATTTT. The V and J genes are TRBV28 and TRBJ1-5; D remains unclear. Germline CDR1 reads MDHEN; CDR2 reads SYDVKM. The CDR3 contains 12 residues. Trimming left V 4 bases short and J 6 bases short, with 7 bases between.

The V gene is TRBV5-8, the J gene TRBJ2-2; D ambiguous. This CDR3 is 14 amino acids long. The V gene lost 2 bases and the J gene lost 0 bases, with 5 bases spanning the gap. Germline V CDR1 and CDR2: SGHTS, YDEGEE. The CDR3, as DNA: TGTGCCAGCAGCTTTGACCCGAACACCGGGGAGCTGTTTTTT. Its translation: CASSFDPNTGELFF.

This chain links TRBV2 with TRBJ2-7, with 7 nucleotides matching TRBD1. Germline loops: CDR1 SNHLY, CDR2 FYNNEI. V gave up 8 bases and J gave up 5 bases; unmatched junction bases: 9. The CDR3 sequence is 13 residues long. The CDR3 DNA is TGTGCCAGCCGAAGACAGGGCGCCCACGAGCAGTACTTC. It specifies CASRRQGAHEQYF. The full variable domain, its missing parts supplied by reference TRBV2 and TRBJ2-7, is EPEVTQTPSHQVTQMGQEVILRCVPISNHLYFYWYRQILGQKVEFLVSFYNNEISEKSEIFDDQFSVERPDGSNFTLKIRSTKLEDSAMYFCASRRQGAHEQYFGPGTRLTVT.